The table lists the clone carrying this TCR beta chain with many counts. Its antigen remains unidentified. The sample originates from a study of T cells in Graves' hyperthyroidism and ophthalmopathy. Study results and caveats: Median prediction lead before ophthalmopathy onset was about 6.5 months with the model.

There were TCR beta CDR3 regions amplified from RNA transcripts. First-round RT-PCR with HTBI primers amplified the TCR CDR3 region. TCRdb reprocessed the multiplex PCR reads with MiXCR, giving one entry per CDR3 protein. Seen here are some 600,000 distinct CDR3 sequences, over 11% observed once, and the top ten hold less than 6%. Trimming cost V 7 bases and J 2 bases, with 17 bases left between them. Germline V CDR1 and CDR2: SEHNR, FQNEAQ (reference sequence). This CDR3 is 15 amino acids long. Sequences were obtained from blood. The chain has TRBV7-9 and TRBJ2-5; no reliable D call. This clonotype was obtained from a woman in her 30s with Graves' hyperthyroidism that later progressed to Graves' ophthalmopathy. CDR3 in amino acids: CASTPGSHQQETQYF. CDR3 nucleotide sequence: TGTGCCAGCACCCCAGGATCACATCAGCAAGAGACCCAGTACTTC.